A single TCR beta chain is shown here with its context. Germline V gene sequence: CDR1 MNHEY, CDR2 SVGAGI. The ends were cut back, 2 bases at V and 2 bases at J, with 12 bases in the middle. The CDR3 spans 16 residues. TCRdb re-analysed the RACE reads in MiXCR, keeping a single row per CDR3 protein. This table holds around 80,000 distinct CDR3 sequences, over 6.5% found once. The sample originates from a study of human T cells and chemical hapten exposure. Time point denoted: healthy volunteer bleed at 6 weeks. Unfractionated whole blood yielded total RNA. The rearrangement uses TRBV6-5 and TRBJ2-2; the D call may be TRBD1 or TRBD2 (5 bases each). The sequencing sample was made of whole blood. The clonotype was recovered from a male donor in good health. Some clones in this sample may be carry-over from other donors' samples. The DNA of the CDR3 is TGTGCCAGCAGTTACCCCGGGGACGGAAACACCGGGGAGCTGTTTTTT. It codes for CASSYPGDGNTGELFF.